Presented here are 25 T cell receptor beta chains from one specimen sequenced in a study of T cell responses to AZD1222 COVID-19 vaccine. TCRdb's table, derived via immunoSEQ multiplex PCR, lists solely in-frame clones and lacks some. The sample yields about 78,000 clones, roughly 87% seen once. Sequencing was performed on peripheral blood, taken on day 0 of MenACWY control vaccination. These receptors were taken from an adult in good health.

CDR3 in amino acids: CSVSRGITDTQYF. In nucleotides, the CDR3 is TGCAGCGTTTCCCGGGGGATCACAGATACGCAGTATTTT. The rearrangement joins TRBV29-1 to TRBJ2-3; perhaps TRBD2 as D (6 bases). V lost 5 bases to trimming and J lost 2 bases, with 11 bases between them. The CDR3 contains 13 residues. Germline V lookup: CDR1 SQVTM, CDR2 ANQGSEA.

This rearrangement joins TRBV2 to TRBJ2-3, with D perhaps matching TRBD1 (6 bases). Germline lookup yields CDR1 SNHLY and CDR2 FYNNEI. Deletions cut 6 bases from V and 4 bases from J, with 17 bases between. CDR3 length: 15 amino acids. The CDR3 nucleotides are TGTGCCAGCAGCGCCACAGGGAAGGGCCCAGATACGCAGTATTTT. Translation: CASSATGKGPDTQYF. Combining the CDR3 with reference TRBV2 and TRBJ2-3 gives the whole variable domain EPEVTQTPSHQVTQMGQEVILRCVPISNHLYFYWYRQILGQKVEFLVSFYNNEISEKSEIFDDQFSVERPDGSNFTLKIRSTKLEDSAMYFCASSATGKGPDTQYFGPGTRLTVL.

The J gene is TRBJ1-3, the V gene TRBV6-5; unclear D gene. Deletions cut 2 bases from V and 1 base from J, with 6 bases between. Germline V gene data show CDR1 as MNHEY and CDR2 as SVGAGI. The CDR3 is made up of 14 amino acids. This CDR3 is CASSYEESGNTIYF. As DNA, the CDR3 is TGTGCCAGCAGTTACGAAGAATCTGGAAACACCATATATTTT.

This chain joins TRBV3-1 (or the pseudogene TRBV3-2) and TRBJ1-1; D uncertain. This CDR3 is 13 amino acids long. Trimming removed 0 bases at V and 5 bases at J, with 7 bases between. Germline V lookup: CDR1 LGHDT, CDR2 YNNKEL (reference sequence). DNA of the CDR3: TGTGCCAGCAGCCAAGATTTAGATACTGAAGCTTTCTTT. Its protein product is CASSQDLDTEAFF.

V gene TRBV6-4 combines with J gene TRBJ1-3; 8 bases are shared with TRBD1. J was trimmed by 8 bases and V by 0 bases; bases with no gene match: 9. This CDR3 is 16 amino acids long. Germline values: CDR1 MRHNA, CDR2 SNTAGT. The CDR3 loop is CASSDSADRVSDTIYF. In nucleotides, the CDR3 is TGTGCCAGCAGTGACTCCGCGGACAGGGTATCGGACACCATATATTTT.

The chain joins TRBV2 to TRBJ2-7; D remains ambiguous. The CDR3 covers 13 residues. Germline CDR1 is SNHLY and CDR2 is FYNNEI. Trimming removed 11 bases from V and 0 bases from J, with 14 bases in between. DNA of the CDR3: TGTGCCCAGCAGATCGGTAGCTCCTACGAGCAGTACTTC. Its translation is CAQQIGSSYEQYF.

J is TRBJ2-7 and V is TRBV24-1; either TRBD1 or TRBD2 may supply D (5 bases each). Trimming took 6 bases from V and 2 from J, leaving 13 bases between them. Germline loops: CDR1 KGHDR, CDR2 SFDVKD. The CDR3 consists of 14 residues. CDR3 bases: TGTGCCACCAGTCCCGGGACGGCTACCTACGAGCAGTACTTC. This translates into CATSPGTATYEQYF.

V gene TRBV24-1 combines with J gene TRBJ2-3; 8 bases fit TRBD1. This CDR3 comprises 15 residues. Trimming at V came to 3 bases and at J to 2 bases, leaving 3 bases not matched to a gene. CDR1 is KGHDR and CDR2 is SFDVKD in the germline V gene. CDR3 sequence reads: CATSDMDRDTDTQYF. DNA for the CDR3: TGTGCCACCAGTGATATGGACAGGGACACAGATACGCAGTATTTT.

The J gene is TRBJ2-1, the V gene TRBV19, with 8 positions matching TRBD1. J was trimmed by 3 bases and V by 5 bases; bases with no gene match: 6. Germline V gene sequence: CDR1 LNHDA, CDR2 SQIVND (reference sequence). CDR3 length equals 15 residues. CDR3 nucleotides: TGTGCCAGTAGTTCCTCGACAGGGGTCTACAATGAGCAGTTCTTC. Its translation is CASSSSTGVYNEQFF.

Here the CDR3 reads CSVVRGGQETQYF. The CDR3 DNA reads TGCAGCGTTGTTAGGGGGGGGCAAGAGACCCAGTACTTC. The J gene is TRBJ2-5, the V gene TRBV29-1; D might be TRBD2 (7 bases). Between the trimmed V and J ends, which lost 4 bases and 2 bases, there was a span of 11 bases. Germline V gives CDR1 SQVTM, CDR2 ANQGSEA. CDR3 length equals 13 residues.

The rearrangement links TRBV7-2 to TRBJ1-1; 7 bases line up with TRBD1. J was trimmed by 1 base and V by 5 bases; bases with no gene match: 13. Germline CDR1 is SGHTA and CDR2 is FQGNSA. The CDR3 consists of 17 residues. For the CDR3, the DNA is TGTGCCAGCAGCCTGGGTCCAGCGGGACAGACGAACACTGAAGCTTTCTTT. It yields the protein CASSLGPAGQTNTEAFF.

The CDR3 coding sequence is TGCGCCAGCAGCTCCGGAGGCGGTTTCTACGAGCAGTACTTC. This sequence encodes CASSSGGGFYEQYF. The chain uses TRBV5-1 and TRBJ2-7, with D perhaps TRBD2 (5 bases). The CDR3 sequence is 14 residues long. The V end was cut by 3 bases, the J end by 3 bases, with 13 bases between. Looked up from germline, CDR1 is SGHRS and CDR2 is YFSETQ.

This sequence joins TRBV4-1 and TRBJ1-1; TRBD1 agrees at 8 bases. Looked up from germline, CDR1 is MGHRA and CDR2 is YSYEKL. This CDR3 has 14 amino acids. J gave up 5 bases and V 5 bases, and 7 bases lay outside the gene matches. Here the CDR3 DNA reads TGCGCCAGCAGCGGACAGGGTTTTCGTACTGAAGCTTTCTTT. This codes for CASSGQGFRTEAFF.

The rearrangement joins TRBV5-4 to TRBJ2-2, with TRBD1 matching 8 bases. CDR3 length: 16 residues. V dropped 8 bases and J dropped 1; count of bases not matched to a gene: 10. Germline V CDR1 and CDR2: SGHNT, YYREEE (reference sequence). CDR3 DNA: TGTGCCAGGTTCCCCCCAGGGGGCAAGAACACCGGGGAGCTGTTTTTT. The encoded protein is CARFPPGGKNTGELFF. The variable domain in full, with the rest retrieved from reference TRBV5-4 and TRBJ2-2, is ETGVTQSPTHLIKTRGQQVTLRCSSQSGHNTVSWYQQALGQGPQFIFQYYREEENGRGNFPPRFSGLQFPNYSSELNVNALELDDSALYLCARFPPGGKNTGELFFGEGSRLTVL.

This clone was seen a single time. This chain uses TRBV6-6 with TRBJ2-7, with D hard to call. This CDR3 is 13 amino acids long. Germline V CDR1 and CDR2: MNHNY, SVGAGI (reference sequence). The V end was cut by 4 bases, the J end by 3 bases, with 10 bases between. CDR3 loop: CASSSPNGYEQYF. The CDR3 DNA is TGTGCCAGCAGTTCTCCAAACGGCTACGAGCAGTACTTC.

The J gene is TRBJ2-3, the V gene TRBV11-2, with TRBD1 identical over 9 bases. The J segment lost 3 bases and the V segment lost 1 base, leaving 2 bases of the junction unmatched. CDR3 length equals 15 residues. The germline V gene encodes CDR1 SGHAT and CDR2 FQNNGV. CDR3 DNA sequence: TGTGCCAGCAGCTTAGTCGGGACAGGGACAGATACGCAGTATTTT. Protein sequence: CASSLVGTGTDTQYF.

The chain is built from TRBV4-2 and TRBJ1-5, with D perhaps TRBD1 (6 bases). Germline-derived CDR1 and CDR2 are LGHNA and YNFKEQ. The ends were cut back, 4 bases at V and 7 bases at J, with 17 bases in the middle. This CDR3 has 15 residues. The CDR3: CASSPEGGKGQPQHF. As DNA, the CDR3 is TGTGCCAGCAGCCCCGAGGGGGGAAAAGGGCAGCCCCAGCATTTT.

The chain joins TRBV6-2 or TRBV6-3 to TRBJ1-1; D gene unclear. V lost 5 bases, J lost 4 bases, and 11 bases lay in between. The germline CDR1 and CDR2 sequences are MNHEY and SVGEGT. The CDR3 totals 13 residues. The CDR3 loop is CASSRETSTEAFF. For the CDR3, the DNA is TGTGCCAGCAGTCGGGAGACGTCCACTGAAGCTTTCTTT.

The chain links TRBV6-6 to TRBJ2-5; 11 nucleotides align to TRBD1. The germline CDR1 and CDR2 sequences are MNHNY and SVGAGI (reference sequence). The CDR3 length is 16 residues. Trimming removed 7 bases from V and 4 bases from J; junction bases left unmatched: 11. The CDR3 coding sequence is TGTGCCAGCACCCCCTCAGGGACAGGGGGGGGAGAGACCCAGTACTTC. Translation: CASTPSGTGGGETQYF.

This clone has just one count. The chain joins TRBV7-9 to TRBJ1-1, with D maybe TRBD1 (6 bases). Germline V gives CDR1 SEHNR, CDR2 FQNEAQ (reference sequence). CDR3 length equals 15 residues. Trimming cost V 1 base and J 11 bases, with 20 bases left between them. CDR3 loop: CASSLDLGQNNEAFF. The CDR3 DNA is TGTGCCAGCAGCTTAGATCTGGGACAAAATAATGAGGCTTTCTTT.

The V gene is TRBV2, the J gene TRBJ2-7; perhaps D is TRBD1 or TRBD2 (5 bases each). Germline values: CDR1 SNHLY, CDR2 FYNNEI. The CDR3 spans 12 residues. Trimming stripped 11 bases from V and 3 bases from J, with 14 bases between. The CDR3 DNA follows: TGTGCCGGAACCCGGGACGGCTACGAGCAGTACTTC. It specifies CAGTRDGYEQYF.

This chain connects TRBV6-5 to TRBJ2-1, with 13 positions matching TRBD2. V shed 2 bases and J 12 bases; nucleotides not matched to a gene: 10. Germline V gene data show CDR1 as MNHEY and CDR2 as SVGAGI. The CDR3 sequence is 16 residues long. DNA for the CDR3: TGTGCCAGCAGTTACACGGGGACTAGCGGGACCACGGGGCAGTTCTTC. It encodes CASSYTGTSGTTGQFF.

The chain has TRBV7-8 and TRBJ2-2, with 9 bases matching TRBD1. The V and J ends lost 4 bases and 5 bases, in that order; junction bases with no gene match: 5. The germline V gene has CDR1 SGHVS and CDR2 FQNEAQ. This CDR3 spans 15 amino acids. The CDR3 DNA is TGTGCCAGCAGCTACCGGGACAGGGTTACCGGGGAGCTGTTTTTT. Residues: CASSYRDRVTGELFF.

The gene calls are TRBV20-1 and TRBJ1-1, with a weak D call TRBD1 (5 bases). The V and J ends lost 5 bases and 1 base respectively, with 5 bases between them. There are 11 residues in the CDR3. The germline V gene encodes CDR1 DFQATT and CDR2 SNEGSKA (reference sequence). The CDR3 DNA sequence: TGCAGTGCTGGGGGGAACACTGAAGCTTTCTTT. This gives the protein CSAGGNTEAFF.

This chain joins TRBV9 and TRBJ2-1; D tentatively reads TRBD1 or TRBD2 (5 bases each). CDR3 length: 14 residues. Germline CDR1 is SGDLS and CDR2 is YYNGEE. With 0 bases removed from V and 4 bases from J, the gap between germline ends came to 8 bases. CDR3 bases: TGTGCCAGCAGCGTAGGAGAGGGGTACAATGAGCAGTTCTTC. Residues: CASSVGEGYNEQFF.